The 13 T cell receptor beta chains below all came from one sample that was sequenced in a study of CXCR3-negative and CXCR3-positive naive CD8 T cells (dated by TCRdb to the late 2010s). Sequencing used a NextSeq 550. The Human TCR Profiling Kit (MiLaboratory) was used to make UMI-labeled 5' RACE TRB cDNA libraries. The reads went through TCRdb reprocessing, and each CDR3 protein sequence gets one entry with no DNA. This sample's table has entries for around 57,000 distinct CDR3 sequences. The top ten clonotypes cover less than 25% of the sample. Material: memory CD8+ T cells from blood. The cell subset or site label for this specimen denotes: conventional CD8+ memory T cells (TMEM), sorted as controls. The receptors come from a human donor in good health. Some clones in this sample may be carry-over from other donors' samples.

This chain joins TRBV29-1 and TRBJ2-3; TCRdb gives TRBD1 as the D gene, but with no DNA this cannot be confirmed. CDR3 length: 14 amino acids. Germline values: CDR1 SQVTM, CDR2 ANQGSEA. CDR3 region: CSVDPTGNTVTQYF.

The chain couples TRBV5-1 to TRBJ2-3; TCRdb's D call, TRBD2, is unchecked because there is no DNA. This CDR3 contains 17 residues. Germline V gene lookup returns CDR1 SGHRS and CDR2 YFSETQ. The CDR3 reads CASSRQLAGGGTDTQYF.

The chain joins TRBV29-1 to TRBJ2-7; lacking DNA, the TRBD1 call made by TCRdb goes unchecked. This CDR3 has 15 residues. CDR1 is SQVTM and CDR2 is ANQGSEA in the germline V gene. The CDR3 reads CSVEDIGTASYEQYF.

CDR3 protein: CASNLGRGNTEAFF. The rearrangement joins TRBV4-1 to TRBJ1-1; TCRdb's D call, TRBD1, is unchecked because there is no DNA. This CDR3 has 14 residues. Looked up from germline, CDR1 is MGHRA and CDR2 is YSYEKL.

The V call is TRBV7-2, the J call TRBJ2-5; TCRdb proposes TRBD2, but this gene call is untestable without DNA. Germline V CDR1 and CDR2: SGHTA, FQGNSA. This CDR3 has 18 residues. The CDR3: CASSSSRVAGGPDETQYF.

The J gene is TRBJ2-5, the V gene TRBV3-1. Germline lookup yields CDR1 LGHDT and CDR2 YNNKEL (reference sequence). The CDR3 runs 13 residues. The CDR3 spells CASSHVRSETQYF.

The V gene is TRBV27, the J gene TRBJ2-1; TCRdb indicates TRBD2, and absent DNA this call remains unverified. Germline CDR1 reads MNHEY; CDR2 reads SMNVEV (reference sequence). The CDR3 spans 14 residues. CDR3 protein: CASSLMTTYNEQFF.

The chain has TRBV13 and TRBJ2-7; checking the TCRdb D call of TRBD2 is not possible without DNA. Germline CDR1 PRHDT, CDR2 FYEKMQ (reference sequence). CDR3 length: 12 amino acids. CDR3 sequence: CASSLAGGNQYF.

The chain combines TRBV5-6 with TRBJ1-6. Germline CDR1 SGHDT, CDR2 YYEEEE. CDR3 size: 16 residues. CDR3 sequence reads: CASSLAPESYNSPLHF.

J is TRBJ2-7 and V is TRBV7-9; without DNA, the TCRdb call of TRBD1 cannot be checked. Germline CDR1 SEHNR, CDR2 FQNEAQ (reference sequence). The CDR3 has 14 residues. The CDR3 here is CASSLSPRSYEQYF.

The J gene is TRBJ2-7, the V gene TRBV29-1; absent DNA, TCRdb's TRBD2 call cannot be checked. Germline-derived CDR1 and CDR2 are SQVTM and ANQGSEA. The CDR3 spans 15 residues. This CDR3 is CSVEESGTSNYEQYF.

CDR3 sequence reads: CASSYEDPFNYGYTF. The chain couples TRBV6-2 or TRBV6-3 to TRBJ1-2. This CDR3 region has 15 residues. CDR1 is MNHEY and CDR2 is SVGEGT in the germline V gene.

The rearrangement uses TRBV15 and TRBJ2-1; TCRdb lists TRBD1, though no DNA is available to test this call. The CDR3 spans 14 residues. Germline lookup yields CDR1 LNHNV and CDR2 YYDKDF (reference sequence). The chain's CDR3 is CATSRDVGGQEQFF.